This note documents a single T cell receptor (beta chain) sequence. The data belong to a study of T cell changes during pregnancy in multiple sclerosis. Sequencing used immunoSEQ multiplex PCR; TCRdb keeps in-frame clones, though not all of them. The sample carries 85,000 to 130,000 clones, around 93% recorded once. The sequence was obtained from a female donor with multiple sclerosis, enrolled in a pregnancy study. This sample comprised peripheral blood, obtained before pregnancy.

The CDR3 DNA sequence: TGTGCCAGCAGAACCCGGGACTTCCGCACAGATACGCAGTATTTT. It is translated as CASRTRDFRTDTQYF. V usage is TRBV28 and J usage is TRBJ2-3; TRBD2 might be the D (6 bases). V was cut by 6 bases and J by 1 base, with 14 bases left in between. Per the germline V gene, CDR1 is MDHEN and CDR2 is SYDVKM. The CDR3 spans 15 residues.